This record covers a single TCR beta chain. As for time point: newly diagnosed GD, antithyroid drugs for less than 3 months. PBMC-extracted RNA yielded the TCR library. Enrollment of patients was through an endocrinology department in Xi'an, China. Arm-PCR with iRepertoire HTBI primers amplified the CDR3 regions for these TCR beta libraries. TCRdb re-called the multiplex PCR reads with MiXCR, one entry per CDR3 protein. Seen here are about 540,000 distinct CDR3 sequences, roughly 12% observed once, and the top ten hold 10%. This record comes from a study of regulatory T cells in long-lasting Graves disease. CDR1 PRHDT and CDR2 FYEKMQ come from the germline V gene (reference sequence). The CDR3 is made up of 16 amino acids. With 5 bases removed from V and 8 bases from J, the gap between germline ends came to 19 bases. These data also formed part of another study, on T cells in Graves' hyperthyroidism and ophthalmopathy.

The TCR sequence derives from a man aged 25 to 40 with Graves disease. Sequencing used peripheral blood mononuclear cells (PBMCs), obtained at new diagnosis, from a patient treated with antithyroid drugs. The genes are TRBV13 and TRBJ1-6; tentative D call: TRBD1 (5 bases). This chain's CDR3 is CASSPTGTRGDSPLHF. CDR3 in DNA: TGTGCCAGCAGCCCGACCGGGACGAGGGGAGATTCACCCCTCCACTTT. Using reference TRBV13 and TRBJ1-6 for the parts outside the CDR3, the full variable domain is AAGVIQSPRHLIKEKRETATLKCYPIPRHDTVYWYQQGPGQDPQFLISFYEKMQSDKGSIPDRFSAQQFSDYHSELNMSSLELGDSALYFCASSPTGTRGDSPLHFGNGTRLTVT.